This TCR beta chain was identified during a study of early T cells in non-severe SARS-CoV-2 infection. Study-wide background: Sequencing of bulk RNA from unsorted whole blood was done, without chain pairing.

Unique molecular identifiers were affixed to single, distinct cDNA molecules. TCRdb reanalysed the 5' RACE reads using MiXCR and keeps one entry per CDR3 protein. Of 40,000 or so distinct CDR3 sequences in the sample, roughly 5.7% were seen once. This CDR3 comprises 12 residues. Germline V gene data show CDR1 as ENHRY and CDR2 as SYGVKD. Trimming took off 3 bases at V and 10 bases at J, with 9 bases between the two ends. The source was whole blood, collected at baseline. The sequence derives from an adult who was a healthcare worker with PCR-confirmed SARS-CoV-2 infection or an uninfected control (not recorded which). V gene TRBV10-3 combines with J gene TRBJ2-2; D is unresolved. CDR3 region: CAISERAEELFF. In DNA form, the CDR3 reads TGTGCCATCAGTGAAAGGGCCGAGGAGCTGTTTTTT.